This TCR beta chain comes out of a study of shared clonotypes between healthy human individuals. Overall study results and limits: Lower generation probabilities were found for non-shared clonotypes than for those shared by all four donors.

With regard to this clone: Its cognate antigen is unknown.

Naive CD8 cells lacked CD45RO, underwent positive selection for CCR7 and left out terminally differentiated effector memory CD45RA+ cells. Adult donors, all healthy and HIV-negative, had no recent acute infections or vaccinations. Each subset's genomic DNA was shared equally among a number of immunoSEQ plates. The repertoire was sequenced with immunoSEQ multiplex PCR; TCRdb's copy has only in-frame clones and lacks some. The sample includes around 2,000,000 clones, about 95% seen only once; the top ten take 1.1%. Sequenced input: naive CD8+ T cells sorted from blood. The clonotype was recovered from a man aged 18 to 30 in good health.

The CDR3 DNA reads as TGTGCCAGCAGCGAGACAGGGAGCTCCTACGAGCAGTACTTC. The encoded protein is CASSETGSSYEQYF. The rearrangement uses TRBV11-2 and TRBJ2-7; 7 nucleotides match TRBD1. The trim removed 5 bases at V and 0 bases at J, leaving 4 bases unmatched. Germline V lookup: CDR1 SGHAT, CDR2 FQNNGV. CDR3 size: 14 residues.